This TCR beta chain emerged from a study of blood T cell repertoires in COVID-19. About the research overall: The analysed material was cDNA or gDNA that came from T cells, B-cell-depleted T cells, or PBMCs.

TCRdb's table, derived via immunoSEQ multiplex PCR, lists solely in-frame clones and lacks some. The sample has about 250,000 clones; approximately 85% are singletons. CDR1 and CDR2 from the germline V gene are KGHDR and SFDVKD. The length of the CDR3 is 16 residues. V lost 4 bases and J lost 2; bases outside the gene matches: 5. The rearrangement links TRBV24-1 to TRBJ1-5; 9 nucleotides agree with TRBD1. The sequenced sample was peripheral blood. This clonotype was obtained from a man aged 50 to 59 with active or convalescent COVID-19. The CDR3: CATSEGTGLGNQPQHF. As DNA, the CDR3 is TGTGCCACCAGTGAGGGGACAGGGTTGGGCAATCAGCCCCAGCATTTT.